The 10 T cell receptor beta chains below were found in one sample sequenced in a study of blood T cell repertoires in COVID-19. Profiled with immunoSEQ multiplex PCR; TCRdb holds only in-frame clones, not every one. This sample carries about 300,000 clones, around 90% of them seen once, and the ten largest clones take around 4.8%. The source material was PBMCs or T cells enriched from blood (not recorded which). Receptor source: a man in his sixties who had recovered from COVID-19.

The rearrangement uses TRBV5-1 and TRBJ2-7, with D possibly matching TRBD2 (7 bases). The CDR3 covers 15 residues. Looked up from germline, CDR1 is SGHRS and CDR2 is YFSETQ. V was clipped by 4 bases and J by 3 bases, with 17 bases between them. The CDR3 nucleotides are TGCGCCAGCAGCGGGCCCCGGGGGGCGATCTACGAGCAGTACTTC. Translation: CASSGPRGAIYEQYF.

This chain uses TRBV14 with TRBJ2-1; a weak D match, TRBD2 (6 bases). CDR3 length equals 14 residues. V was cut by 6 bases and J by 0 bases, with 9 bases left in between. Germline CDR1 reads SGHDN; CDR2 reads FVKESK. DNA of the CDR3: TGTGCCAGCAGGCCTAGCGCCTCCTACAATGAGCAGTTCTTC. This translates into CASRPSASYNEQFF.

This clone has just one count. The chain has TRBV28 and TRBJ2-7; 8 nucleotides agree with TRBD2. Germline V gene data show CDR1 as MDHEN and CDR2 as SYDVKM. The junction had 11 bases not matched to a gene; V was cut back by 8 bases and J by 2 bases. The CDR3 is made up of 15 amino acids. CDR3 coding DNA: TGTGCCAGCGCCCTTACACCGGGACTAGCCTACGAGCAGTACTTC. Translating it yields CASALTPGLAYEQYF.

This clone showed up just once. The chain has TRBV7-6 and TRBJ1-1; 11 bases match TRBD1. The germline V gene encodes CDR1 SGHVS and CDR2 FNYEAQ. Unmatched junction bases numbered 12, after V lost 5 bases and J lost 1 base. This CDR3 is 18 amino acids long. The CDR3 DNA sequence: TGTGCCAGCAGCCTTGGGACGGGACAGGGGGAGGGGAACACTGAAGCTTTCTTT. Its protein is CASSLGTGQGEGNTEAFF.

As concerns this clone: Given the absence of the conserved phenylalanine or tryptophan at the CDR3 end, a read error is likely. The limits of the CDR3 on the DNA are not certain, so only TCRdb's listed CDR3 is given. The rearrangement links TRBV2 to TRBJ1-3; TRBD1, the D gene given by the table, was not confirmed from the DNA. Germline V gene lookup returns CDR1 SNHLY and CDR2 FYNNEI. The CDR3 extends over 12 residues, inclusive of both ends. The CDR3: CASSEIPGELEI.

The J gene is TRBJ1-5, the V gene TRBV4-2, with 9 bases aligning to TRBD1. Germline V gives CDR1 LGHNA, CDR2 YNFKEQ. V lost 4 bases to trimming and J lost 4 bases; unmatched junction nucleotides: 5. The CDR3 spans 15 residues. CDR3 protein: CASSRTGTGNQPQHF. CDR3 coding DNA: TGTGCCAGCAGCCGAACCGGGACAGGGAATCAGCCCCAGCATTTT.

This clone was seen more than once but under ten times. The chain combines TRBV9 with TRBJ1-2, with 7 bases fitting TRBD1. Germline CDR1 reads SGDLS; CDR2 reads YYNGEE. J gave up 4 bases and V 4 bases, and 7 bases lay outside the gene matches. The CDR3 spans 14 residues. The CDR3 bases are TGTGCCAGCAGCCCTGACAGGGTCGGCTATGGCTACACCTTC. It codes for CASSPDRVGYGYTF.

The chain employs TRBV7-9 and TRBJ1-2, with D possibly being TRBD1 (6 bases). Germline V CDR1 and CDR2: SEHNR, FQNEAQ (reference sequence). Between the trimmed V and J ends, which lost 2 bases and 0 bases, there was a span of 19 bases. The CDR3 consists of 18 residues. The CDR3 loop reads CASSLSGRGLRANYGYTF. The CDR3 DNA is TGTGCCAGCAGCTTATCAGGCAGGGGCTTGAGAGCTAACTATGGCTACACCTTC.

This chain joins TRBV18 and TRBJ2-1; 12 bases agree with TRBD2. The CDR3 has 16 residues. CDR1 and CDR2 from the germline V gene are KGHSH and LQKENI. The ends lost 0 bases at V and 5 bases at J; junction bases unmatched: 2. The DNA of the CDR3 is TGTGCCAGCTCACCACCTTCTAGCGGGAGGGACAATGAGCAGTTCTTC. This gives the protein CASSPPSSGRDNEQFF.

This clone was found once. J is TRBJ2-3 and V is TRBV7-9; 11 nucleotides agree with TRBD2. This CDR3 comprises 18 residues. Germline CDR1 SEHNR, CDR2 FQNEAQ (reference sequence). V trimming: 4 bases; J trimming: 0 bases; junction bases outside the gene matches: 9. In DNA, the CDR3 is TGTGCCAGCAGCTCCACTCCTGGGACTAGCGGAAGCACAGATACGCAGTATTTT. It translates to CASSSTPGTSGSTDTQYF.